Sequencing of this TCR beta chain was carried out in a study of T-cell reconstitution after alpha-beta-depleted transplantation in children. V shed 5 bases and J shed 1 base, with 8 bases lying between them. Germline loops: CDR1 SGHVS, CDR2 FNYEAQ. The CDR3 spans 13 residues. The TCRbeta library incorporated unique molecular identifiers. TCRdb independently ran MiXCR on the PCR reads; one entry per CDR3 protein. The sample carries some 200,000 distinct CDR3 sequences, approximately 9.8% recorded once. The J gene is TRBJ2-5, the V gene TRBV7-6; no firm D call. The receptor was isolated from a human donor who donated a stem cell graft to a child with SCID. Sequenced material: PBMCs from the stem cell graft donor, taken from the stem cell graft. This CDR3 is CASSRRLQETQYF. The CDR3 DNA sequence: TGTGCCAGCAGCCGTCGCCTCCAAGAGACCCAGTACTTC.